These 20 T cell receptor beta chains were all obtained from the same sample, sequenced in a study of T cell clones after liver transplantation. Profiling relied on immunoSEQ multiplex PCR, and the TCRdb table lists in-frame clones only, not all of them. The data hold about 75,000 clones, with roughly 80% observed a single time. The material was CD4+ T cells from blood, obtained roughly 50 months after liver transplant. Receptors were obtained from a human patient who received a liver transplant. Certain T cells may be donor cells from the graft.

The rearrangement uses TRBV7-2 and TRBJ2-5; D is perhaps TRBD1 or TRBD2 (5 bases each). This CDR3 comprises 13 residues. Looked up from germline, CDR1 is SGHTA and CDR2 is FQGNSA. Deletions cut 4 bases from V and 2 bases from J, with 8 bases between. CDR3 in DNA: TGTGCCAGCAGCTGGGGGTTACAAGAGACCCAGTACTTC. This gives the protein CASSWGLQETQYF. Looking up the rest from reference TRBV7-2 and TRBJ2-5 gives the full variable domain: GAGVSQSPSNKVTEKGKDVELRCDPISGHTALYWYRQSLGQGLEFLIYFQGNSAPDKSGLPSDRFSAERTGGSVSTLTIQRTQQEDSAVYLCASSWGLQETQYFGPGTRLLVL.

V usage is TRBV7-2 and J usage is TRBJ1-3, with D unresolved. CDR1 and CDR2 (germline): SGHTA, FQGNSA. The CDR3 extends over 14 amino acids. Trimming took off 5 bases at V and 2 bases at J, with 10 bases between the two ends. CDR3 loop: CASSAPGTGNTIYF. CDR3 DNA: TGTGCCAGCAGCGCCCCGGGAACTGGAAACACCATATATTTT.

The rearrangement links TRBV7-2 to TRBJ2-3; TRBD2 agrees at 8 bases. With 5 bases clipped from V and 5 bases from J, the junction kept 12 bases outside the gene matches. Germline CDR1 and CDR2: SGHTA and FQGNSA. This CDR3 region has 16 residues. The CDR3 is CASSANNGGGGDTQYF. The CDR3 nucleotides read TGTGCCAGCAGCGCCAACAACGGGGGGGGAGGAGATACGCAGTATTTT.

V gene TRBV5-6 combines with J gene TRBJ1-5; tentatively, D is TRBD1 (5 bases). Germline V lookup: CDR1 SGHDT, CDR2 YYEEEE. V lost 2 bases and J 2 bases, leaving 14 bases between the germline ends. The CDR3 has 16 residues. In nucleotides, the CDR3 is TGTGCCAGCAGCTTTCAGGGAGTAGGAGGCAATCAGCCCCAGCATTTT. Amino acids: CASSFQGVGGNQPQHF.

This clone was counted between two and nine times. This chain uses TRBV7-3 with TRBJ2-2; weak D call: TRBD2 (6 bases). The CDR3 spans 17 residues. CDR1 is SGHTA and CDR2 is FQGTGA in the germline V gene. V was shortened by 5 bases and J by 4 bases, with 20 bases between the two germline ends. The CDR3 protein is CASSQYGASASTGELFF. In DNA, the CDR3 is TGTGCCAGCAGCCAATACGGGGCTAGCGCTTCCACCGGGGAGCTGTTTTTT. Drawing the rest from reference TRBV7-3 and TRBJ2-2, the complete variable domain is GAGVSQTPSNKVTEKGKYVELRCDPISGHTALYWYRQSLGQGPEFLIYFQGTGAADDSGLPNDRFFAVRPEGSVSTLKIQRTERGDSAVYLCASSQYGASASTGELFFGEGSRLTVL.

J is TRBJ1-5 and V is TRBV7-2; a weak D match, TRBD1 (6 bases). CDR1 and CDR2 from the germline V gene are SGHTA and FQGNSA. V was cut by 4 bases and J by 2 bases, with 9 bases left in between. The CDR3 has 14 residues. CDR3 bases: TGTGCCAGCAGCTCGACAGGCGGCAATCAGCCCCAGCATTTT. Encoded protein: CASSSTGGNQPQHF.

This clone has only a few counts. The rearrangement links TRBV5-6 to TRBJ2-5; D unclear. This CDR3 is built from 12 residues. Per the germline V gene, CDR1 is SGHDT and CDR2 is YYEEEE. V was cut by 1 base and J by 1 base, with 2 bases left in between. The CDR3 DNA is TGTGCCAGCAGCTTGACCCAAGAGACCCAGTACTTC. This codes for CASSLTQETQYF.

CDR3 DNA: TGTGCCTGGAGTGAGTACGCGGCCAACGAGCAGTACTTC. This sequence encodes CAWSEYAANEQYF. The chain combines TRBV30 with TRBJ2-7; D gene ambiguous. V lost 1 base, J lost 5 bases, and 12 bases lay in between. Germline V CDR1 and CDR2: GTSNPN, SVGIG (reference sequence). This CDR3 region has 13 residues. Complete variable domain (other parts from reference TRBV30 and TRBJ2-7): SQTIHQWPATLVQPVGSPLSLECTVEGTSNPNLYWYRQAAGRGLQLLFYSVGIGQISSEVPQNLSASRPQDRQFILSSKKLLLSDSGFYLCAWSEYAANEQYFGPGTRLTVT.

With respect to this clone: One junction end does not reproduce the germline sequence, and a read error may be involved. The gene calls are TRBV5-5 and TRBJ1-1, with a tentative D call TRBD1 (5 bases). Germline assignment: CDR1 SGHKS and CDR2 YYEKEE (reference sequence). CDR3 size: 12 residues. CDR3 in amino acids: CASSPDAGRMVF. CDR3 DNA: TGTGCCAGCAGCCCGGACGCAGGGCGGATGGTCTTT.

This chain links TRBV11-2 with TRBJ2-5; D possibly matches TRBD1 or TRBD2 (6 bases each). The CDR3 is 14 amino acids. From germline, CDR1 is SGHAT and CDR2 FQNNGV. The ends were cut back, 3 bases at V and 7 bases at J, with 15 bases in the middle. DNA of the CDR3: TGTGCCAGCAGCTTTCCCGGGGGCGAAGGGACCCAGTACTTC. Translated, it gives CASSFPGGEGTQYF.

V usage is TRBV28 and J usage is TRBJ2-7, with 10 bases that match TRBD1. Germline V gene data show CDR1 as MDHEN and CDR2 as SYDVKM. J was trimmed by 4 bases and V by 6 bases; bases with no gene match: 12. The CDR3 totals 16 residues. CDR3 DNA sequence: TGTGCCAGCAGAAGAACCGGGACAGGGGATCGGTACGAGCAGTACTTC. Its protein is CASRRTGTGDRYEQYF.

A word on this clone: The junction does not match germline at one end; this may be a read error. This chain joins TRBV5-1 and TRBJ2-7, with TRBD1 identical over 10 bases. This CDR3 is 13 amino acids long. CDR1 is SGHRS and CDR2 is YFSETQ in the germline V gene. The CDR3 coding sequence is TGCGCCACCAGCAGGGACAGGGGTCACGAGCAGTACTTC. Amino acids: CATSRDRGHEQYF.

This clone was seen just once. CDR3 sequence reads: CASSPPQFGGGPKLESYNEQFF. The CDR3 DNA follows: TGTGCCAGCAGCCCCCCCCAGTTTGGGGGAGGGCCTAAGCTGGAGTCCTACAATGAGCAGTTCTTC. The rearrangement joins TRBV13 to TRBJ2-1, with 7 positions matching TRBD2. The CDR3 has 22 amino acids. Germline trimming cut 5 bases from V and 1 base from J; bases unmatched to any gene: 26. Germline CDR1 and CDR2: PRHDT and FYEKMQ (reference sequence).

The chain links TRBV4-3 to TRBJ2-5; D gene uncertain. This CDR3 is built from 12 residues. The V gene lost 0 bases and the J gene lost 6 bases, with 5 bases spanning the gap. CDR1 is LGHNA, CDR2 YSLEER, per germline. CDR3 in amino acids: CASSQDHKTQYF. The CDR3 DNA is TGCGCCAGCAGCCAAGATCACAAGACCCAGTACTTC.

This sequence joins TRBV7-9 and TRBJ2-3, with a possible D match to TRBD1 (5 bases). The CDR3 runs to 15 residues. The V and J ends lost 1 base and 0 bases respectively, with 8 bases between them. Germline V gene lookup returns CDR1 SEHNR and CDR2 FQNEAQ (reference sequence). The CDR3 sequence: CASSLVGASTDTQYF. In nucleotides, the CDR3 is TGTGCCAGCAGCTTAGTTGGGGCTAGCACAGATACGCAGTATTTT.

The chain uses TRBV11-2 and TRBJ2-5; D unclear. Germline-derived CDR1 and CDR2 are SGHAT and FQNNGV. The CDR3 runs to 14 residues. Trimming pared 6 bases from V and 3 bases from J, leaving 14 bases between. CDR3 sequence: CASSPRRREETQYF. The CDR3 bases are TGTGCCAGCAGTCCCCGCCGCCGCGAAGAGACCCAGTACTTC.

This clone came up a few times. The rearrangement uses TRBV4-3 and TRBJ2-7; unclear D gene. Germline values: CDR1 LGHNA, CDR2 YSLEER. With 0 bases removed from V and 5 bases from J, the gap between germline ends came to 14 bases. The CDR3 contains 15 residues. The CDR3 region is CASSQDLNTPHEQYF. CDR3 bases: TGCGCCAGCAGCCAAGATCTAAATACCCCCCACGAGCAGTACTTC.

The J gene is TRBJ1-6, the V gene TRBV7-9, with D tentatively TRBD1 (6 bases). The V gene's germline CDR1 is SEHNR and CDR2 FQNEAQ (reference sequence). The CDR3 contains 14 residues. V was clipped by 5 bases and J by 9 bases, with 14 bases between them. Here the CDR3 DNA reads TGTGCCAGCAGCGAGCTGGGGGCAAGTTCACCCCTCCACTTT. Protein product: CASSELGASSPLHF.

The chain recombines TRBV7-9 with TRBJ2-3; 9 bases are a match to TRBD2. This CDR3 has 14 residues. Germline CDR1 is SEHNR and CDR2 is FQNEAQ (reference sequence). With 8 bases clipped from V and 0 bases from J, the junction kept 3 bases outside the gene matches. The CDR3, as DNA: TGTGCCAGCCAGCGGGGGGACAGCACAGATACGCAGTATTTT. Its protein is CASQRGDSTDTQYF.

V is TRBV9 and J is TRBJ1-2; TRBD1 aligns across 8 bases. The CDR3 loop spans 13 amino acids. In germline, CDR1 is SGDLS, CDR2 YYNGEE. V was clipped by 6 bases and J by 4 bases; unmatched bases: 5. The CDR3 region has the DNA TGTGCCAGCAAGCCAGGGGGCTCCTATGGCTACACCTTC. Translation: CASKPGGSYGYTF.